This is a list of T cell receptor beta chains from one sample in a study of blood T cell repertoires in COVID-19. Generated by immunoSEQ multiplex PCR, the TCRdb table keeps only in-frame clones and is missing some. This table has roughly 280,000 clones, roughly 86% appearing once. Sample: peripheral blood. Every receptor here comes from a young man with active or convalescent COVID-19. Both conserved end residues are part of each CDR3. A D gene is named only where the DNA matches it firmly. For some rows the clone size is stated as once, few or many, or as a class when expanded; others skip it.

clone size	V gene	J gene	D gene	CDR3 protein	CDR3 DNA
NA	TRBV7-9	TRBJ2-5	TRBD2	CASSLIAGGAETQYF	TGTGCCAGCAGCTTAATCGCGGGGGGGGCAGAGACCCAGTACTTC
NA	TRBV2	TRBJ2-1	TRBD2	CASKGRTSGGVSSYNEQFF	TGTGCCAGCAAGGGACGGACTAGCGGGGGGGTGAGCTCCTACAATGAGCAGTTCTTC
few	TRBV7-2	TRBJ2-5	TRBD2	CASSSLSGRAAETQYF	TGTGCCAGCAGCTCCCTTAGCGGGAGGGCCGCCGAGACCCAGTACTTC
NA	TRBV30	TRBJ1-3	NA	CAWSPHSRVPGNTIYF	TGTGCCTGGAGTCCGCATTCCCGGGTCCCTGGAAACACCATATATTTT
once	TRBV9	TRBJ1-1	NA	CASSPSTGNTEAFF	TGTGCCAGCAGCCCGTCGACGGGAAACACTGAAGCTTTCTTT
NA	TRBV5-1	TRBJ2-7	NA	CASSLQGGYEQYF	TGCGCCAGCAGCTTGCAAGGGGGCTACGAGCAGTACTTC
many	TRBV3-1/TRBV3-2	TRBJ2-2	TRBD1	CASSQRDRDTGELFF	TGTGCCAGCAGCCAACGGGACAGGGACACCGGGGAGCTGTTTTTT
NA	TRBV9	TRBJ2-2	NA	CASSPPGTGELFF	TGTGCCAGCAGTCCCCCGGGTACCGGGGAGCTGTTTTTT
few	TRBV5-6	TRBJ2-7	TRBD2	CASSLGGAGGSYEQYF	TGTGCCAGCAGTTTAGGTGGCGCGGGAGGCTCCTACGAGCAGTACTTC
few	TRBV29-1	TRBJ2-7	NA	CSVEAHRGEGEQYF	TGCAGCGTTGAAGCCCATCGCGGGGAAGGCGAGCAGTACTTC
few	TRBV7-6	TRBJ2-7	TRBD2	CASSPGIAGGLTYEQYF	TGTGCCAGCAGCCCGGGGATAGCGGGAGGTCTGACCTACGAGCAGTACTTC
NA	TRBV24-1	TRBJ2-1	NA	CATSDLERNPNEQFF	TGTGCCACCAGTGATCTAGAGAGGAATCCCAATGAGCAGTTCTTC
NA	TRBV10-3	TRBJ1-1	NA	CAIQRGIRTEAFF	TGTGCCATCCAACGGGGGATCCGCACTGAAGCTTTCTTT
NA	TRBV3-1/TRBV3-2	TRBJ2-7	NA	CASRQGTYEQYF	TGTGCCAGCAGGCAGGGGACCTACGAGCAGTACTTC
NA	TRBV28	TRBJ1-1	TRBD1	CASKVGQGARAFF	TGTGCCAGCAAAGTGGGACAGGGGGCGCGTGCTTTCTTT
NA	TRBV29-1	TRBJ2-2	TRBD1	CSGNRGPGELFF	TGCAGCGGAAACAGGGGTCCCGGGGAGCTGTTTTTT
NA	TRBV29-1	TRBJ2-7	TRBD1	CSARGQGAYEQYF	TGCAGCGCTCGGGGACAGGGGGCCTACGAGCAGTACTTC
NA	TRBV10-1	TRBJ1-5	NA	CASSGGLGQPQHF	TGCGCCAGCAGTGGGGGCCTAGGGCAGCCCCAGCATTTT
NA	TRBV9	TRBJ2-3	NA	CASSGDRTTDTQYF	TGTGCCAGCTCGGGAGATAGGACCACAGATACGCAGTATTTT
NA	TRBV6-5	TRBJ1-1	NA	CASSLGQPEAFF	TGTGCCAGCAGCCTCGGACAGCCTGAAGCTTTCTTT